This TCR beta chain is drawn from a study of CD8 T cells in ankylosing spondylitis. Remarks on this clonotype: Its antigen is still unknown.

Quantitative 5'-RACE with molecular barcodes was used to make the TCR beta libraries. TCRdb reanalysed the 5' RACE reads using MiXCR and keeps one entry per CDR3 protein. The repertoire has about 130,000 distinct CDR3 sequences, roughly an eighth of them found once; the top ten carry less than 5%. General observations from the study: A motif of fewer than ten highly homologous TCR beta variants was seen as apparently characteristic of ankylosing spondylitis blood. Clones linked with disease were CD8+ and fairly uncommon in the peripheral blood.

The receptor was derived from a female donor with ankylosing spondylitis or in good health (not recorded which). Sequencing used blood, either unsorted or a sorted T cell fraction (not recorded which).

The CDR3 loop is CASSSGRRDEQFF. CDR3 nucleotides: TGTGCCAGTTCTAGCGGGAGAAGGGATGAGCAGTTCTTC. The chain links TRBV2 to TRBJ2-1; 10 bases agree with TRBD2. With V trimmed by 9 bases and J by 8 bases, 7 bases remained unmatched. CDR1 and CDR2 from the germline V gene are SNHLY and FYNNEI. The CDR3 spans 13 residues.